These 21 T cell receptor beta chains originate from one sample sequenced in a study of T cells in Graves' hyperthyroidism and ophthalmopathy. Authors of the study amplified TCR beta CDR3 regions from RNA transcripts. The HTBI primer set served for first-round RT-PCR of the TCR CDR3. TCRdb reprocessed the multiplex PCR reads with MiXCR, giving one entry per CDR3 protein. The sample holds more than 550,000 distinct CDR3 sequences, roughly 20% seen once. Sequencing was done on a sample of blood. These receptors were taken from a woman aged 45 to 65 with Graves' hyperthyroidism that later progressed to Graves' ophthalmopathy.

This clonotype has a handful of counts. V and J are TRBV5-8 and TRBJ2-1; TRBD1 aligns across 8 bases. There are 13 residues in the CDR3. Per germline, CDR1 SGHTS and CDR2 YDEGEE. J gave up 7 bases and V 3 bases, and 3 bases lay outside the gene matches. The chain's CDR3 is CASSWTGRNEQFF. Here the CDR3 DNA reads TGTGCCAGCAGCTGGACAGGGAGGAATGAGCAGTTCTTC.

The sample holds a few counts of this clonotype. The genes are TRBV5-1 and TRBJ1-6; D gene ambiguous. The CDR3 loop spans 16 amino acids. Trimming removed 5 bases from V and 0 bases from J, with 12 bases in between. Germline values: CDR1 SGHRS, CDR2 YFSETQ. The CDR3 coding sequence is TGCGCCAGCAGTACCAAGACTAGCTCCTATAATTCACCCCTCCACTTT. It translates to CASSTKTSSYNSPLHF.

This clonotype was seen repeatedly, ten times or more. V is TRBV12-5 and J is TRBJ1-3; no reliable D call. Germline CDR1 is LGHNT and CDR2 is FRNRAP. The CDR3 covers 15 residues. Trimming pared 7 bases from V and 4 bases from J, leaving 17 bases between. The CDR3 sequence is CASVNRTPVGNTIYF. The CDR3 DNA sequence: TGTGCTAGTGTAAACCGTACCCCAGTAGGAAACACCATATATTTT.

The V call is TRBV29-1, the J call TRBJ2-1, with 14 bases lining up with TRBD2. From germline, CDR1 is SQVTM and CDR2 ANQGSEA. J lost 6 bases, V lost 5 bases, and 6 bases had no gene match. This CDR3 is built from 15 residues. The CDR3 sequence: CSVTTGTSGGNEQFF. CDR3 bases: TGCAGCGTTACGACAGGGACTAGCGGGGGCAATGAGCAGTTCTTC.

As for this clonotype: This sequence may be a read error, since a much larger clone differs from it by one base. The rearrangement uses TRBV7-2 and TRBJ1-2, with 11 bases fitting TRBD1. Germline V gene lookup returns CDR1 SGHTA and CDR2 FQGNSA. The CDR3 has 14 residues. The CDR3 reads CASGLEGQGDGYTF. The CDR3 nucleotides are TGTGCCAGCGGCTTGGAGGGACAGGGGGATGGCTACACCTTC.

The chain links TRBV19 to TRBJ1-2, with TRBD1 matching 8 bases. Per the germline V gene, CDR1 is LNHDA and CDR2 is SQIVND (reference sequence). CDR3 size: 15 residues. V gave up 4 bases and J gave up 4 bases; unmatched junction bases: 8. CDR3: CASSSSGGASYGYTF. CDR3 DNA sequence: TGTGCCAGTAGTAGTTCAGGGGGCGCAAGCTATGGCTACACCTTC.

This clonotype was seen a handful of times. This chain links TRBV6-1 with TRBJ1-5; D remains unclear. Trimming took 11 bases from V and 2 from J, leaving 13 bases between them. The CDR3 is 13 amino acids. CDR1 is MNHNS and CDR2 is SASEGT in the germline V gene. CDR3 in DNA: TGTGCCCTTAGACGGGATCGCAATCAGCCCCAGCATTTT. Protein product: CALRRDRNQPQHF.

This sequence joins TRBV11-2 and TRBJ2-5, with D possibly TRBD2 on 5 matching bases. The V and J ends lost 5 bases and 0 bases respectively, with 7 bases between them. Germline V gene lookup returns CDR1 SGHAT and CDR2 FQNNGV. This CDR3 region has 13 residues. The CDR3 loop is CASSQLDQETQYF. CDR3 bases: TGTGCCAGCAGCCAACTAGACCAAGAGACCCAGTACTTC.

In its sample, this clonotype was seen a few times. This sequence joins TRBV15 and TRBJ2-2; no firm D call. Trimming left V 0 bases short and J 0 bases short, with 5 bases between. Looked up from germline, CDR1 is LNHNV and CDR2 is YYDKDF (reference sequence). The CDR3 sequence is 15 residues long. CDR3 amino acids: CATSRDLTNTGELFF. DNA of the CDR3: TGTGCCACCAGCAGAGATTTAACGAACACCGGGGAGCTGTTTTTT.

Only a few counts were recorded for this clonotype. This chain uses TRBV3-1 with TRBJ1-4; D is unresolved. Trimming pared 0 bases from V and 6 bases from J, leaving 14 bases between. Per germline, CDR1 LGHDT and CDR2 YNNKEL (reference sequence). This CDR3 region has 16 residues. In DNA, the CDR3 is TGTGCCAGCAGCCAAGATCAATGGGGTATTCATGAAAAACTGTTTTTT. It specifies CASSQDQWGIHEKLFF.

This clonotype was seen a few times. A junction end diverges from the germline sequence, so it may reflect a read error. V is TRBV3-1 and J is TRBJ2-5; a weak D match, TRBD1 (5 bases). Germline CDR1 and CDR2: LGHDT and YNNKEL (reference sequence). The CDR3 totals 14 residues. The CDR3 DNA sequence: TGTGCCAGCAGTCAGGGTAACTTCCAAGAGGCCCAGTACTTC. It specifies CASSQGNFQEAQYF.

CDR3 sequence (DNA): TGTGCCAGCAGTTACAAGACCCAGGGGGTCTCCGTCTTGCAAAAGTACTTC. Its protein is CASSYKTQGVSVLQKYF. V gene TRBV6-5 combines with J gene TRBJ2-5; 7 positions match TRBD1. The CDR3 length is 17 residues. After removal of 2 bases from V and 12 bases from J, the junction contained 21 bases not matched to a gene. The germline V gene encodes CDR1 MNHEY and CDR2 SVGAGI.

This clonotype occurred many times. The genes are TRBV5-1 and TRBJ2-1; 7 bases are a match to TRBD1. J lost 3 bases, V lost 0 bases, and 6 bases had no gene match. This CDR3 comprises 16 residues. CDR1 is SGHRS, CDR2 YFSETQ, per germline. CDR3 loop: CASSLAIGQDYNEQFF. As DNA, the CDR3 is TGCGCCAGCAGCTTGGCCATCGGACAGGACTACAATGAGCAGTTCTTC.

V gene TRBV6-4 combines with J gene TRBJ2-3, with D possibly TRBD2 on 6 matching bases. The CDR3 is 16 residues long. The V gene's germline CDR1 is MRHNA and CDR2 SNTAGT. The V end lost 0 bases, the J end lost 1 base, and 11 bases lay between the germline ends. CDR3: CASSDSWEEGTDTQYF. CDR3 bases: TGTGCCAGCAGTGACTCGTGGGAGGAGGGCACAGATACGCAGTATTTT.

This clonotype was found many times. The chain carries TRBV15 and TRBJ1-1; no definite D call. Germline CDR1 and CDR2: LNHNV and YYDKDF (reference sequence). This CDR3 spans 15 amino acids. Trimming left V 5 bases short and J 4 bases short, with 17 bases between. CDR3 sequence: CATSPSGGILTEAFF. The CDR3 DNA reads TGTGCCACCAGCCCCTCAGGCGGGATCCTCACTGAAGCTTTCTTT.

The table lists this clonotype with many counts. The chain joins TRBV12-3 or TRBV12-4 to TRBJ2-5; D is perhaps TRBD1 (6 bases). The CDR3 contains 14 residues. V gave up 4 bases and J gave up 3 bases, with 12 bases separating them. The CDR3 loop reads CASSYLGHKETQYF. The CDR3 DNA reads TGTGCCAGCAGTTACCTGGGACACAAAGAGACCCAGTACTTC.

This clonotype came up many times. The chain carries TRBV2 and TRBJ1-4; 8 bases agree with TRBD1. The CDR3 covers 16 residues. Germline trimming cut 5 bases from V and 0 bases from J; bases unmatched to any gene: 5. Germline V gene sequence: CDR1 SNHLY, CDR2 FYNNEI. The CDR3 DNA follows: TGTGCCAGCAGTAGGGACAGGACCGCAACTAATGAAAAACTGTTTTTT. Its protein product is CASSRDRTATNEKLFF.

The sample holds many counts of this clonotype. A junction end diverges from the germline sequence, so it may reflect a read error. J is TRBJ2-3 and V is TRBV6-2 or TRBV6-3, with a weak D call TRBD1 (5 bases). This CDR3 is built from 15 residues. Germline-derived CDR1 and CDR2 are MNHEY and SVGEGT. CDR3 protein: CASSYSGYIADTQYF. DNA for the CDR3: TGTGCCAGCAGCTACTCAGGGTATATTGCAGATACGCAGTATTTT.

This clonotype was picked up a small number of times. J is TRBJ1-1 and V is TRBV7-9, with D unclear. The CDR3 sequence is 15 residues long. Germline V lookup: CDR1 SEHNR, CDR2 FQNEAQ (reference sequence). The V end lost 1 base, the J end lost 0 bases, and 9 bases lay between the germline ends. Here the CDR3 reads CASSLGAIMNTEAFF. The CDR3 DNA reads as TGTGCCAGCAGCTTAGGAGCTATAATGAACACTGAAGCTTTCTTT.

This clonotype was detected ten times or more. The rearrangement joins TRBV2 to TRBJ2-5; no clear D gene. Per germline, CDR1 SNHLY and CDR2 FYNNEI. CDR3 size: 14 residues. V gave up 1 base and J gave up 2 bases, with 8 bases separating them. CDR3 sequence: CASSEGAHQETQYF. For the CDR3, the DNA is TGTGCCAGCAGTGAAGGGGCGCATCAAGAGACCCAGTACTTC.

The rearrangement joins TRBV12-3 or TRBV12-4 to TRBJ1-4; 10 bases fit TRBD1. CDR3 length: 14 residues. V gave up 6 bases and J gave up 8 bases; unmatched junction bases: 6. CDR3 region: CASRPGQGKEKLFF. In DNA, the CDR3 is TGTGCCAGCAGACCGGGACAGGGGAAGGAAAAACTGTTTTTT.